This T cell receptor beta chain comes out of a study of shared clonotypes between healthy human individuals. A single count supports this clone. CD45RO-negative cells were positively selected for CCR7, leaving out terminally differentiated effector memory CD45RA+ cells. This table comes from immunoSEQ multiplex PCR, and its TCRdb copy is limited to in-frame clones, with some not included. The data contain about 750,000 clones, approximately 92% of them singletons. This TCR was sampled from a man aged 30 to 45 in good health. The sequenced sample consisted of naive CD8+ T cells sorted from blood.

DNA for the CDR3: TGTGCCAGCACAGATCGGACTCGGGTGGATGAGCAGTTCTTC. Translating gives CASTDRTRVDEQFF. J is TRBJ2-1 and V is TRBV27; D possibly corresponds to TRBD2 (5 bases). CDR1 is MNHEY and CDR2 is SMNVEV in the germline V gene (reference sequence). V was cut by 7 bases and J by 8 bases, with 18 bases left in between. The CDR3 sequence is 14 residues long.